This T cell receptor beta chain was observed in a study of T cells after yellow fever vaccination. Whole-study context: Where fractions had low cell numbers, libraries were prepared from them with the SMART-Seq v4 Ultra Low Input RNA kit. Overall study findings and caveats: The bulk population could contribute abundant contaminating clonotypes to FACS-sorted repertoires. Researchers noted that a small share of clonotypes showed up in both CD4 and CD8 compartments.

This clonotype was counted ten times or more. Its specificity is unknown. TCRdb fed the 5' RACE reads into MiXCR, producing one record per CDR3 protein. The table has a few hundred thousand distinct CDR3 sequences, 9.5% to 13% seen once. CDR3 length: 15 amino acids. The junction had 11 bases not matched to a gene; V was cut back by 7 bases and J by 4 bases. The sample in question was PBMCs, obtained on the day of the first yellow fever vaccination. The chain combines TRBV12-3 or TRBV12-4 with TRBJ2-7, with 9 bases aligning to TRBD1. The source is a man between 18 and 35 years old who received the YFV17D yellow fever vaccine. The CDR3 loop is CASTPSGQGSYEQYF. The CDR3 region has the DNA TGTGCCAGCACCCCGTCGGGACAGGGAAGTTACGAGCAGTACTTC.